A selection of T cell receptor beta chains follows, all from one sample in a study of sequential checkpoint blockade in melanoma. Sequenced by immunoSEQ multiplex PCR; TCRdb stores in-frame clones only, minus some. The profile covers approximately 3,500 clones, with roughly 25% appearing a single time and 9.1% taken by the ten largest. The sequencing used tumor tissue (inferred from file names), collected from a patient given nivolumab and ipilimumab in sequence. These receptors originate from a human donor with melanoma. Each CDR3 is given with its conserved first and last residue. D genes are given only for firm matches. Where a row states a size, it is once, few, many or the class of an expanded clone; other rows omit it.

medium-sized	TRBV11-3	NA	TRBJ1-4	CASSLVTLATNEKLFF	TGTGCCAGCAGCTTAGTTACACTAGCAACTAATGAAAAACTGTTTTTT
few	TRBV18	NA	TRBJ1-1	CASSPPPGVNTEAFF	TGTGCCAGCTCACCACCCCCAGGGGTGAACACTGAAGCTTTCTTT
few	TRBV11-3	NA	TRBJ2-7	CASSPDLFSYEQYF	TGTGCCAGCAGCCCCGATCTCTTCTCCTACGAGCAGTACTTC
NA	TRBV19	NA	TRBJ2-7	CASSIDPFSYEQYF	TGTGCCAGTAGTATAGACCCATTTTCCTACGAGCAGTACTTC
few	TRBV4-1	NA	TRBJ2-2	CASSAGGAPGELFF	TGCGCCAGCAGCGCTGGGGGGGCCCCCGGGGAGCTGTTTTTT
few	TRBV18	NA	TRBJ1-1	CASSPPRGGRTEAFF	TGTGCCAGCTCACCACCCCGGGGAGGGCGGACTGAAGCTTTCTTT
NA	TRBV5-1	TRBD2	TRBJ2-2	CASSLGTGGRSGELFF	TGCGCCAGCAGCTTGGGTACGGGAGGCAGAAGCGGGGAGCTGTTTTTT
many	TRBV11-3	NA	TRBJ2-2	CASRPGQFTGELFF	TGTGCCAGCAGACCTGGACAGTTCACCGGGGAGCTGTTTTTT
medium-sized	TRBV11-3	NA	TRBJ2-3	CASSLTKAADTQYF	TGTGCCAGCAGCTTGACCAAAGCGGCAGATACGCAGTATTTT
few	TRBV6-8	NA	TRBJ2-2	CASSYNPDTGELFF	TGTGCCAGCAGTTATAATCCGGACACCGGGGAGCTGTTTTTT
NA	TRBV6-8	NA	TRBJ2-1	CASSFTATNNEQFF	TGTGCCAGCAGTTTCACGGCGACCAACAATGAGCAGTTCTTC
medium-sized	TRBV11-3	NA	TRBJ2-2	CASSLVQGTAGELFF	TGTGCCAGCAGCTTAGTTCAGGGTACGGCCGGGGAGCTGTTTTTT
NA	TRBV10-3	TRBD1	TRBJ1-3	CAISELGTEKGNTIYF	TGTGCCATCAGTGAGTTAGGGACAGAGAAAGGAAACACCATATATTTT
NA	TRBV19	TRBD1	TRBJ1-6	CASSISFLGQTHSPLHF	TGTGCCAGTAGTATATCATTCTTGGGACAGACTCATTCACCCCTCCACTTT
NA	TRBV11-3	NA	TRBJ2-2	CASSSGDYNTGELFF	TGTGCCAGCAGCTCAGGGGACTATAACACCGGGGAGCTGTTTTTT
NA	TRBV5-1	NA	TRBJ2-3	CASSLGPVKGTDTQYF	TGCGCCAGCAGCCTAGGCCCAGTTAAGGGGACAGATACGCAGTATTTT
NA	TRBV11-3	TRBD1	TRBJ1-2	CASSSLSGQGVYGYTF	TGTGCCAGCAGCTCACTTTCGGGACAGGGGGTCTATGGCTACACCTTC
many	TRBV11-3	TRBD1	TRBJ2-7	CASSIHRGVSSYEQYF	TGTGCCAGCAGCATCCACAGGGGGGTAAGCTCCTACGAGCAGTACTTC
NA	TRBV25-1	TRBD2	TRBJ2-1	CATTSGAYNEQFF	TGTGCCACTACTAGCGGGGCCTACAATGAGCAGTTCTTC
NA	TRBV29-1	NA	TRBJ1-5	CSVAPRRDQPQHF	TGCAGCGTAGCGCCGAGGCGGGATCAGCCCCAGCATTTT
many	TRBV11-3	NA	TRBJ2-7	CASSREGSGYEQYF	TGTGCCAGCAGCCGAGAAGGAAGTGGCTACGAGCAGTACTTC
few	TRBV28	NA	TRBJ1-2	CASSLSGGGYGYTF	TGTGCCAGCAGTTTATCCGGGGGGGGCTATGGCTACACCTTC
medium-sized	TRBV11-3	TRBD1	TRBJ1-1	CASSLYRGPGAEAFF	TGTGCCAGCAGCTTGTACAGGGGGCCAGGCGCTGAAGCTTTCTTT
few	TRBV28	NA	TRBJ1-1	CASSLRRTEAFF	TGTGCCAGCAGCCTAAGGCGGACTGAAGCTTTCTTT
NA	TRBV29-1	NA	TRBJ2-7	CSVEDVRAPGEQYF	TGCAGCGTTGAAGATGTCAGGGCCCCTGGTGAGCAGTACTTC
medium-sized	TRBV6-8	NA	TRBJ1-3	CASSGWPSSGNTIYF	TGTGCCAGCAGCGGATGGCCGAGCTCTGGAAACACCATATATTTT
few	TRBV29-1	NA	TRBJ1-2	CSVEDAQGRLGGYTF	TGCAGCGTTGAAGACGCGCAGGGACGCCTGGGTGGCTACACCTTC